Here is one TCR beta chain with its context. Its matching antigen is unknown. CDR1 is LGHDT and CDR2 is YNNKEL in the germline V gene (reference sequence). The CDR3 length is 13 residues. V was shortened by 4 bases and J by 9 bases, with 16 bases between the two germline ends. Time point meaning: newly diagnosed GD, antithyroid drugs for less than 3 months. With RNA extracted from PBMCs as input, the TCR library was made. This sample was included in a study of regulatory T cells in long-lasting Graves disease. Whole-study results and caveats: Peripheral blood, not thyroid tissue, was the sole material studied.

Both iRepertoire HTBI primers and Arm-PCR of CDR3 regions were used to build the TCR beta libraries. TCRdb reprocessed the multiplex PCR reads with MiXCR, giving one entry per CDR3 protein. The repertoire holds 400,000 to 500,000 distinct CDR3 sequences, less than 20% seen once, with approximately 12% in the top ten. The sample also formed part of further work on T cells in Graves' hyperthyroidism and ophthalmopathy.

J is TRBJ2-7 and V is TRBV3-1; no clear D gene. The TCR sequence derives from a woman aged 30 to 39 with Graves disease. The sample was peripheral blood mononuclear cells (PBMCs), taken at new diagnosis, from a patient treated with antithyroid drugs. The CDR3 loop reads CASSLSRVGLQYF. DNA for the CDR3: TGTGCCAGCAGCCTATCAAGGGTGGGTTTGCAGTACTTC.